This TCR beta chain stems from a study of blood T cell repertoires in COVID-19. Study overall: T cells, B-cell-depleted T cells, or PBMCs provided the cDNA or gDNA that served as material.

Trimming removed 3 bases from V and 3 bases from J; junction bases left unmatched: 7. In germline, CDR1 is GTSNPN, CDR2 SVGIG (reference sequence). CDR3 size: 16 residues. Repertoires were generated with immunoSEQ multiplex PCR, while TCRdb's copy carries only in-frame clones and drops some. The table lists about 240,000 clones, roughly four fifths of them singletons. The receptor was derived from a young man who had recovered from COVID-19. Sequencing was carried out using peripheral blood. The chain links TRBV30 to TRBJ2-3; TRBD2 matches 12 bases. The CDR3 region has the DNA TGTGCCTGGAGATCTAGCGGGGGGGAGGGGACAGATACGCAGTATTTT. Translation: CAWRSSGGEGTDTQYF. Filled out from reference TRBV30 and TRBJ2-3, the complete variable domain reads SQTIHQWPATLVQPVGSPLSLECTVEGTSNPNLYWYRQAAGRGLQLLFYSVGIGQISSEVPQNLSASRPQDRQFILSSKKLLLSDSGFYLCAWRSSGGEGTDTQYFGPGTRLTVL.